This T cell receptor beta chain was recovered during a study of PD-1 blockade in classical Hodgkin lymphoma. Study-wide points: Healthy donors were reported to have higher baseline TCR diversity than newly diagnosed patients.

To note about this clone: What it recognizes is unknown.

Trimming took off 8 bases at V and 1 base at J, with 11 bases between the two ends. The CDR3 consists of 14 residues. In germline, CDR1 is LNHDA, CDR2 SQIVND (reference sequence). The data were produced by immunoSEQ multiplex PCR, yet TCRdb's version contains in-frame clones alone and is incomplete. The sample carries under 80,000 clones, more than 85% recorded once. Time point specified: newly diagnosed, previously untreated cHL patient sample. The sample taken for sequencing was peripheral blood mononuclear cells (PBMCs). The V and J genes are TRBV19 and TRBJ1-4, with D hard to call. The TCR was taken from a human donor with classical Hodgkin lymphoma. The CDR3 coding sequence is TGTGCCAGTTCGAGTCTGTTAACTAATGAAAAACTGTTTTTT. Amino acids: CASSSLLTNEKLFF.